The 10 T cell receptor beta chains listed next were all sequenced from one sample in a study of blood T cell repertoires in COVID-19. TCRdb's table, derived via immunoSEQ multiplex PCR, lists solely in-frame clones and lacks some. The data show approximately 300,000 clones, approximately 86% seen once. The sequencing input was peripheral blood. Source of these receptors: a man aged 18 to 35 with active or convalescent COVID-19.

As regards this clone: Other DNA sequences from this sample encode an identical CDR3 as well. The chain joins TRBV5-1 to TRBJ2-7; 8 bases are shared with TRBD2. The germline CDR1 and CDR2 sequences are SGHRS and YFSETQ. CDR3 size: 13 residues. V dropped 4 bases and J dropped 4; count of bases not matched to a gene: 4. CDR3 nucleotide sequence: TGCGCCAGCAGCCCGGGAGGGTCTTACGAGCAGTACTTC. Its translation: CASSPGGSYEQYF.

The V call is TRBV11-2, the J call TRBJ2-5; 13 bases fit TRBD2. The CDR3 is made up of 16 amino acids. CDR1 and CDR2 from the germline V gene are SGHAT and FQNNGV. V lost 4 bases, J lost 1 base, and 3 bases stayed unmatched. CDR3 protein: CASSWTSGGGQETQYF. DNA for the CDR3: TGTGCCAGCAGCTGGACTAGCGGGGGAGGCCAAGAGACCCAGTACTTC.

The chain joins TRBV27 to TRBJ1-3, with D tentatively TRBD1 (5 bases). CDR1 is MNHEY and CDR2 is SMNVEV in the germline V gene (reference sequence). The CDR3 is 16 amino acids. With 6 bases removed from V and 0 bases from J, the gap between germline ends came to 15 bases. The CDR3 coding sequence is TGTGCCAGCAGGCCAACAGGCGTTTTCTCTGGAAACACCATATATTTT. It is translated as CASRPTGVFSGNTIYF.

DNA for the CDR3: TGTGCCAGCAGGGGCGTTAGCACAGATACGCAGTATTTT. Encoded protein: CASRGVSTDTQYF. The V and J genes are TRBV11-2 and TRBJ2-3; D gene unclear. This CDR3 contains 13 residues. V lost 6 bases to trimming and J lost 0 bases, with 7 bases between them. CDR1 is SGHAT, CDR2 FQNNGV, per germline. The whole variable domain, filled in from reference TRBV11-2 and TRBJ2-3, reads EAGVAQSPRYKIIEKRQSVAFWCNPISGHATLYWYQQILGQGPKLLIQFQNNGVVDDSQLPKDRFSAERLKGVDSTLKIQPAKLEDSAVYLCASRGVSTDTQYFGPGTRLTVL.

Here the CDR3 reads CASSPGTGFMNTEAFF. The CDR3 DNA reads as TGTGCCAGCAGTCCTGGGACAGGTTTTATGAACACTGAAGCTTTCTTT. V gene TRBV27 combines with J gene TRBJ1-1; 8 positions agree with TRBD1. The germline V gene encodes CDR1 MNHEY and CDR2 SMNVEV (reference sequence). The CDR3 is 16 amino acids. Germline trimming cut 5 bases from V and 0 bases from J; bases unmatched to any gene: 8.

V is TRBV11-2 and J is TRBJ2-2; TRBD2 agrees at 8 bases. The CDR3 loop spans 17 amino acids. Per the germline V gene, CDR1 is SGHAT and CDR2 is FQNNGV. V dropped 0 bases and J dropped 6; count of bases not matched to a gene: 9. CDR3 nucleotides: TGTGCCAGCAGCTTAGATGTGGGGGTAGCGGGGTCCGGGGAGCTGTTTTTT. Its protein is CASSLDVGVAGSGELFF.

This clone was picked up one time. J is TRBJ2-7 and V is TRBV27; perhaps TRBD1 as D (6 bases). Trimming took 7 bases from V and 5 from J, leaving 21 bases between them. Germline CDR1 and CDR2: MNHEY and SMNVEV (reference sequence). The CDR3 spans 15 residues. As DNA, the CDR3 is TGTGCCAGCACATACTATGCCGGGACATTTAACGAGCAGTACTTC. This gives the protein CASTYYAGTFNEQYF.

V usage is TRBV6-5 and J usage is TRBJ2-4, with 7 bases aligning to TRBD1. Germline assignment: CDR1 MNHEY and CDR2 SVGAGI. The CDR3 length is 13 residues. Germline trimming cut 7 bases from V and 7 bases from J; bases unmatched to any gene: 7. The CDR3 DNA is TGTGCCAGCATCGACAGGGTCTTGAACATTCAGTACTTC. It translates to CASIDRVLNIQYF.

This CDR3 reads CASSDHGLAGYNEQFF. As DNA, the CDR3 is TGCGCCAGCAGTGACCACGGACTAGCGGGATATAATGAGCAGTTCTTC. The rearrangement links TRBV10-1 to TRBJ2-1; TRBD2 matches at 12 bases. Germline values: CDR1 WNHNN, CDR2 SYGVQD (reference sequence). This CDR3 is 16 amino acids long. The trim removed 3 bases at V and 7 bases at J, leaving 7 bases unmatched.

The V call is TRBV28, the J call TRBJ2-4, with 7 bases identical to TRBD2. This CDR3 contains 13 residues. Germline V gene lookup returns CDR1 MDHEN and CDR2 SYDVKM. The V gene end was trimmed by 7 bases and the J gene end by 1 base; junction bases not matched to a gene: 1. Here the CDR3 reads CASTGRAKNIQYF. The CDR3 bases are TGTGCCAGCACCGGGAGGGCCAAAAACATTCAGTACTTC.